This paragraph reports one TCR beta chain. Assay used: immunoSEQ multiplex PCR; TCRdb lists only in-frame clones, some missing. The sample lists roughly 26,000 clones; around nine tenths were seen once. These data come from a study of blood T cell repertoires in COVID-19. Turning to the study itself: Samples taken during acute and convalescent COVID-19 were collected in the United States, Italy and Spain.

V was pared by 2 bases and J by 8 bases, with 3 bases of the junction left unmatched. This CDR3 spans 13 amino acids. Germline V gene data show CDR1 as SGHRS and CDR2 as YFSETQ. Sequencing was carried out using peripheral blood. The TCR comes from a man aged 70 or older with acute or convalescent COVID-19. The chain employs TRBV5-1 and TRBJ2-1; 8 nucleotides match TRBD2. CDR3 DNA sequence: TGCGCCAGCAGCTTCGGGGGGGCGTATGAGCAGTTCTTC. Translation: CASSFGGAYEQFF.